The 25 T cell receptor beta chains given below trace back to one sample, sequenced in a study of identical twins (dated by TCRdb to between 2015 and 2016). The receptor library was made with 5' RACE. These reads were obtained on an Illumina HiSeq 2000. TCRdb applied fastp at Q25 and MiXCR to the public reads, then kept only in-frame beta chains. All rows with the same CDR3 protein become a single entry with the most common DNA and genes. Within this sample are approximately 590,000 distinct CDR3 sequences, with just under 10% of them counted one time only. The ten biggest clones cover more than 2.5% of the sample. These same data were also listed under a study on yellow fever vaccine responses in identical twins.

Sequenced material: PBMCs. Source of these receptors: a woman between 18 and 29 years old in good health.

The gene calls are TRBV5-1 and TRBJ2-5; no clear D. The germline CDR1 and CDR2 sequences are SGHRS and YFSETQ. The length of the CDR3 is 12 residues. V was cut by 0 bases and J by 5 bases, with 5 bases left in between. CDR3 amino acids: CASSLAFETQYF. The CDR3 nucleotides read TGCGCCAGCAGCTTGGCCTTCGAGACCCAGTACTTC.

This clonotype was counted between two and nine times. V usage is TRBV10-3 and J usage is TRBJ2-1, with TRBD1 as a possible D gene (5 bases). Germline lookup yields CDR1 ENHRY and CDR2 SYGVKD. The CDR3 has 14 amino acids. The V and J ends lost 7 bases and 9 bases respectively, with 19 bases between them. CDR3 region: CAINLDLQGTEQFF. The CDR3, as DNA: TGTGCCATCAACTTGGACCTCCAGGGTACTGAGCAGTTCTTC.

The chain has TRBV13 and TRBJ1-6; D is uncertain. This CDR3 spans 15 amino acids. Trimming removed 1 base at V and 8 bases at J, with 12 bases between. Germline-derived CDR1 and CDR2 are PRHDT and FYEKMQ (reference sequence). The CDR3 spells CASSLASLEDSPLHF. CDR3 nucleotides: TGTGCCAGCAGCTTAGCTAGTCTCGAGGATTCACCCCTCCACTTT.

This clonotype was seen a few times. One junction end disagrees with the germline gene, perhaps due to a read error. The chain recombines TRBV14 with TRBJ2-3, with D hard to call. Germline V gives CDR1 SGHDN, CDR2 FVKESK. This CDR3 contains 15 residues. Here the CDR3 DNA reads TGTTCCAGCAGCCAAGGGTGGCAGTACACAGATACGCAGTATTTT. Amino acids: CSSSQGWQYTDTQYF.

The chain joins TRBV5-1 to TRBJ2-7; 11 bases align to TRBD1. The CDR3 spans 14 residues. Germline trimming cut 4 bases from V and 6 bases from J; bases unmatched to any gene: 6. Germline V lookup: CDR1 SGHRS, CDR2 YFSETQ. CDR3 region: CASSEGQGAGEQYF. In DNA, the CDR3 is TGCGCCAGCAGCGAAGGACAGGGGGCGGGCGAGCAGTACTTC.

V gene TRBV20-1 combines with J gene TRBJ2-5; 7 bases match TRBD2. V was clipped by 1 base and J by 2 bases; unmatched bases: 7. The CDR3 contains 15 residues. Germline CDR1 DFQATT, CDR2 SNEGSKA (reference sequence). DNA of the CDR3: TGCAGTGCTAGAGCCCTAGGACTAGGGCAAGAGACCCAGTACTTC. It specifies CSARALGLGQETQYF.

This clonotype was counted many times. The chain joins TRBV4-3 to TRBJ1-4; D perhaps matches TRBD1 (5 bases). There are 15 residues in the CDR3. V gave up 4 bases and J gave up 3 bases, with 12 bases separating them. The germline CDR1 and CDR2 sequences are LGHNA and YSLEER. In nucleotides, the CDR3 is TGCGCCAGCAGCCTTCGGTGGGGGGCTAATGAAAAACTGTTTTTT. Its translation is CASSLRWGANEKLFF.

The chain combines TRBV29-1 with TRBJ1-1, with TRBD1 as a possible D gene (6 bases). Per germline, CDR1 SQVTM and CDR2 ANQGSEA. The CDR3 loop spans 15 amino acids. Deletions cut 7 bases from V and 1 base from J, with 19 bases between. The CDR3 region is CSASSRGVANTEAFF. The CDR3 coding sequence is TGCAGCGCTTCCTCCAGGGGCGTAGCGAACACTGAAGCTTTCTTT.

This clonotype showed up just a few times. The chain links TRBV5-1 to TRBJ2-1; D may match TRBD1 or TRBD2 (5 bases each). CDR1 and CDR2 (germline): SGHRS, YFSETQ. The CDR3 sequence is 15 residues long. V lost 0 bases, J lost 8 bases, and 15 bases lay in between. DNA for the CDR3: TGCGCCAGCAGCTTGGTCCAGGGTGGACTCGATGAGCAGTTCTTC. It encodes CASSLVQGGLDEQFF.

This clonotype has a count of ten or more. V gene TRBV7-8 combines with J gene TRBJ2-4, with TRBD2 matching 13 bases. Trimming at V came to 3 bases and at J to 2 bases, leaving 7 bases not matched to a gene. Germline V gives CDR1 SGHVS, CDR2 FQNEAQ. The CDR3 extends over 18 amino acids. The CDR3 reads CASSLGLAGPVPKNIQYF. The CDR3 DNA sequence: TGTGCCAGCAGCTTGGGACTAGCGGGACCGGTGCCCAAAAACATTCAGTACTTC.

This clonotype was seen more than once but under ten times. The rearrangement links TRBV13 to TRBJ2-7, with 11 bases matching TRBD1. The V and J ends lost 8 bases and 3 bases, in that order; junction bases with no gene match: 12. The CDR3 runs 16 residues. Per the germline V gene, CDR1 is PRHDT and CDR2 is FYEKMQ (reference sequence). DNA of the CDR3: TGTGCCAGCGCTACGGGGGACAGGGGGATGGGCTACGAGCAGTACTTC. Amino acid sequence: CASATGDRGMGYEQYF.

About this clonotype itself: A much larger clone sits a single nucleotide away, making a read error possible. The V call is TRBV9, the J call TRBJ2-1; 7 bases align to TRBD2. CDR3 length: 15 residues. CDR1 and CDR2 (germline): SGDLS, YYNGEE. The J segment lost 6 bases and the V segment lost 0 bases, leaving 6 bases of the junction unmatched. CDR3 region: CASSVVTSASNEQFF. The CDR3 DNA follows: TGTGCCAGCAGCGTAGTCACTAGCGCGAGCAATGAGCAGTTCTTC. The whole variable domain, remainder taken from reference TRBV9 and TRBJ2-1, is DSGVTQTPKHLITATGQRVTLRCSPRSGDLSVYWYQQSLDQGLQFLIQYYNGEERAKGNILERFSAQQFPDLHSELNLSSLELGDSALYFCASSVVTSASNEQFFGPGTRLTVL.

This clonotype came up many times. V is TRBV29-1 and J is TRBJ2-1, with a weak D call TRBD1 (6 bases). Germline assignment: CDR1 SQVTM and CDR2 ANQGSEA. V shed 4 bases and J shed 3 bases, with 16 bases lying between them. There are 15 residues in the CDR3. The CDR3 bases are TGCAGCGTTGGGGATTCCGGGACAAGCTACAATGAGCAGTTCTTC. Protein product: CSVGDSGTSYNEQFF.

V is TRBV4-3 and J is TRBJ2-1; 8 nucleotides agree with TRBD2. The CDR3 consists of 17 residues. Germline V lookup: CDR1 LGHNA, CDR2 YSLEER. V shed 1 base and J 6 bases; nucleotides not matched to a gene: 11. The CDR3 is CASSQALSRLASNEQFF. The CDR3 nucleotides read TGCGCCAGCAGCCAAGCCCTTAGTCGACTAGCGAGCAATGAGCAGTTCTTC.

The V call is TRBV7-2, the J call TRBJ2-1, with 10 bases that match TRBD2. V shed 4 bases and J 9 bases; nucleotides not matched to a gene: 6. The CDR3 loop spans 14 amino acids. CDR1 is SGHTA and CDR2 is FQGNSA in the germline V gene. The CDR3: CASSSRTSGIEQFF. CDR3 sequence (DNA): TGTGCCAGCAGCTCAAGGACTAGCGGTATTGAGCAGTTCTTC.

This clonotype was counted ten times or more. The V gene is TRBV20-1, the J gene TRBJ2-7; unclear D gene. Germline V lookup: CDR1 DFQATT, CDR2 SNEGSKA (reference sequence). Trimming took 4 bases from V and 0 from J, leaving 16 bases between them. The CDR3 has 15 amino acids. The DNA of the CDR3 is TGCAGTGCTAACCCTGACACTTGGTCCTCCTACGAGCAGTACTTC. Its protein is CSANPDTWSSYEQYF.

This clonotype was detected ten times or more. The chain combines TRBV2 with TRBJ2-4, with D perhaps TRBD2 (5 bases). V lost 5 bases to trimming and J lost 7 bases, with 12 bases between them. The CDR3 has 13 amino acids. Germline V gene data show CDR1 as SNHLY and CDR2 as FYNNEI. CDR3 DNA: TGTGCCAGCAGTTCGTGGGAGAGGAACATTCAGTACTTC. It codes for CASSSWERNIQYF.

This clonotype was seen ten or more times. CDR3 nucleotides: TGTGCCAGCAGTGCACAGGGAGGACAGCCCCAGCATTTT. Residues: CASSAQGGQPQHF. The V gene is TRBV2, the J gene TRBJ1-5, with D perhaps matching TRBD1 (6 bases). The germline CDR1 and CDR2 sequences are SNHLY and FYNNEI. V was shortened by 4 bases and J by 7 bases, with 11 bases between the two germline ends. There are 13 residues in the CDR3.

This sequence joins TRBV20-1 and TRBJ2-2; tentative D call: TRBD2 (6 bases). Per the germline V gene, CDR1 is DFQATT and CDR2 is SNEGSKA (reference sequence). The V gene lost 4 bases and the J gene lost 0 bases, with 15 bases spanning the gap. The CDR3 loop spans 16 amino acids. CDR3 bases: TGCAGTGCTACGGTCGGGAGAACTCCGAACACCGGGGAGCTGTTTTTT. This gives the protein CSATVGRTPNTGELFF.

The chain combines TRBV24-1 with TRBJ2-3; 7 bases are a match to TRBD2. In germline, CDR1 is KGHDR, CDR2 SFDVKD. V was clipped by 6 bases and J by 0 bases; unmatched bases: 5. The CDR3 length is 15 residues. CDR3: CATSSAGASTDTQYF. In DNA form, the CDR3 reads TGTGCCACCAGTTCTGCGGGAGCGAGCACAGATACGCAGTATTTT.

The CDR3 nucleotides are TGTGCCTGGAGTCCCCTGAATCCTCACGAGCAGTACTTC. As protein: CAWSPLNPHEQYF. This sequence joins TRBV30 and TRBJ2-7; D call uncertain. This CDR3 comprises 13 residues. The germline V gene has CDR1 GTSNPN and CDR2 SVGIG (reference sequence). V dropped 2 bases and J dropped 5 bases, with 13 bases sitting between them. Using reference TRBV30 and TRBJ2-7 for the parts outside the CDR3, the full variable domain is SQTIHQWPATLVQPVGSPLSLECTVEGTSNPNLYWYRQAAGRGLQLLFYSVGIGQISSEVPQNLSASRPQDRQFILSSKKLLLSDSGFYLCAWSPLNPHEQYFGPGTRLTVT.

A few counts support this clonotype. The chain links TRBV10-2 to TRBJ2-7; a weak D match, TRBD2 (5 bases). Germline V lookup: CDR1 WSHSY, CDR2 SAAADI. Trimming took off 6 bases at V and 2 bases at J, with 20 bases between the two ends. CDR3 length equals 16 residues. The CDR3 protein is CASSGSPSGTPYEQYF. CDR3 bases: TGCGCCAGCAGCGGCAGTCCAAGCGGAACTCCCTACGAGCAGTACTTC.

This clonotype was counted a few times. CDR3: CASSFSSGGAVTGELFF. For the CDR3, the DNA is TGTGCCAGCAGCTTTTCTAGCGGGGGGGCGGTGACCGGGGAGCTGTTTTTT. The rearrangement joins TRBV7-2 to TRBJ2-2; 12 bases map to TRBD2. There are 17 residues in the CDR3. V dropped 3 bases and J dropped 5; count of bases not matched to a gene: 7. Germline assignment: CDR1 SGHTA and CDR2 FQGNSA.

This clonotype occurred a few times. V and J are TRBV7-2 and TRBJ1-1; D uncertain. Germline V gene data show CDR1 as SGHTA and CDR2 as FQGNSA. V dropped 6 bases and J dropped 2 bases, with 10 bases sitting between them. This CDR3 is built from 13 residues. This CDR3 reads CASSFDINTEAFF. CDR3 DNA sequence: TGTGCCAGCAGTTTCGACATTAACACTGAAGCTTTCTTT.

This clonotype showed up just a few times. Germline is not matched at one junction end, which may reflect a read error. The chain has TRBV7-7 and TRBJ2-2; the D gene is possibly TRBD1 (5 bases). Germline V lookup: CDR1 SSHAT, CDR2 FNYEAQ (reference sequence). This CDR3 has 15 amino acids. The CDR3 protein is CASSPQTENTGELFF. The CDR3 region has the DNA TGTGCTAGCAGCCCCCAGACAGAGAACACCGGGGAGCTGTTTTTT.